The next 28 T cell receptor beta chains were all read from a single sample in a study of shared clonotypes between healthy human individuals. The assay was immunoSEQ multiplex PCR, and TCRdb's table has in-frame clones only and misses some. The data hold about 470,000 clones, with more than 75% observed a single time. The specimen was PBMCs. Every receptor here comes from a woman aged 40 to 50 in good health. Some clones in this sample may be carry-over from other donors' samples.

This clone was seen just once. The chain combines TRBV7-3 with TRBJ2-1, with TRBD2 identical over 11 bases. Germline V lookup: CDR1 SGHTA, CDR2 FQGTGA. Trimming cost V 2 bases and J 9 bases; bases outside gene matches: 6. CDR3 length: 15 residues. DNA for the CDR3: TGTGCCAGCAGCTTAGGTAGCGGGAGGGCCGCTGAGCAGTTCTTC. Residues: CASSLGSGRAAEQFF.

The chain employs TRBV7-2 and TRBJ2-7; no clear D gene. This CDR3 is 12 amino acids long. Germline CDR1 and CDR2: SGHTA and FQGNSA. Trimming took 3 bases from V and 2 from J, leaving 5 bases between them. CDR3 in DNA: TGTGCCAGCAGCTTCACAACCTACGAGCAGTACTTC. Encoded protein: CASSFTTYEQYF.

The chain is built from TRBV28 and TRBJ2-3; D may correspond to TRBD1 or TRBD2 (7 bases each). From germline, CDR1 is MDHEN and CDR2 SYDVKM. The V gene lost 6 bases and the J gene lost 2 bases, with 18 bases spanning the gap. The CDR3 extends over 16 amino acids. The CDR3 protein is CASSQGGGQPTDTQYF. The CDR3 bases are TGTGCCAGCAGCCAGGGGGGGGGACAGCCCACAGATACGCAGTATTTT.

J is TRBJ2-7 and V is TRBV15, with 10 bases aligning to TRBD2. Germline CDR1 and CDR2: LNHNV and YYDKDF (reference sequence). The CDR3 consists of 13 residues. The junction had 2 bases not matched to a gene; V was cut back by 6 bases and J by 3 bases. CDR3 in amino acids: CATRTSGNYEQYF. CDR3 sequence (DNA): TGTGCCACCAGAACTAGCGGGAACTACGAGCAGTACTTC.

The chain is built from TRBV7-9 and TRBJ1-5, with D unresolved. The V end was cut by 1 base, the J end by 2 bases, with 9 bases between. From germline, CDR1 is SEHNR and CDR2 FQNEAQ (reference sequence). The CDR3 is 15 amino acids. The CDR3 is CASSLGVNGNQPQHF. Here the CDR3 DNA reads TGTGCCAGCAGCTTAGGGGTAAACGGCAATCAGCCCCAGCATTTT.

The chain recombines TRBV4-2 with TRBJ2-3; TRBD2 is a possible D gene (6 bases). The V gene lost 1 base and the J gene lost 4 bases, with 12 bases spanning the gap. The V gene's germline CDR1 is LGHNA and CDR2 YNFKEQ. The length of the CDR3 is 15 residues. The DNA of the CDR3 is TGTGCCAGCAGCCAAGCTCGGGAGAGAGCAGATACGCAGTATTTT. Its translation is CASSQARERADTQYF.

This clone appeared a single time. The CDR3 spells CASSYSGEYEQYF. CDR3 bases: TGTGCCAGCAGTTACTCGGGGGAATACGAGCAGTACTTC. The chain joins TRBV6-6 to TRBJ2-7; D could derive from TRBD1 or TRBD2 (5 bases each). This CDR3 spans 13 amino acids. V gave up 0 bases and J gave up 4 bases, with 7 bases separating them. Germline V gene sequence: CDR1 MNHNY, CDR2 SVGAGI (reference sequence).

The chain uses TRBV28 and TRBJ2-1, with TRBD1 matching 9 bases. The V gene end was trimmed by 5 bases and the J gene end by 4 bases; junction bases not matched to a gene: 9. Germline CDR1 is MDHEN and CDR2 is SYDVKM. This CDR3 is built from 16 residues. The CDR3 loop is CASSPPSGTGYNEQFF. In DNA form, the CDR3 reads TGTGCCAGCAGTCCCCCCTCCGGGACAGGGTACAATGAGCAGTTCTTC. The full variable domain, with the rest looked up from reference TRBV28 and TRBJ2-1, is DVKVTQSSRYLVKRTGEKVFLECVQDMDHENMFWYRQDPGLGLRLIYFSYDVKMKEKGDIPEGYSVSREKKERFSLILESASTNQTSMYLCASSPPSGTGYNEQFFGPGTRLTVL.

The genes are TRBV2 and TRBJ1-5, with D uncertain. Germline CDR1 is SNHLY and CDR2 is FYNNEI. The length of the CDR3 is 12 residues. V gave up 8 bases and J gave up 0 bases, with 5 bases separating them. The CDR3 loop is CASGDSNQPQHF. Written as DNA, the CDR3 is TGTGCCAGCGGAGATAGCAATCAGCCCCAGCATTTT.

V usage is TRBV11-2 and J usage is TRBJ2-1, with a tentative D call TRBD1 (5 bases). Germline CDR1 reads SGHAT; CDR2 reads FQNNGV. This CDR3 region has 14 residues. Trimming took off 2 bases at V and 7 bases at J, with 12 bases between the two ends. CDR3 in amino acids: CASSLLRDRNEQFF. The DNA for the CDR3 is TGTGCCAGCAGCTTACTGAGAGACAGAAATGAGCAGTTCTTC.

This clone was detected a few times. At one boundary the junction diverges from the germline segment, which might be a read error. This sequence joins TRBV7-9 and TRBJ2-1; D perhaps matches TRBD1 (6 bases). The CDR3 spans 13 residues. From germline, CDR1 is SEHNR and CDR2 FQNEAQ (reference sequence). CDR3 nucleotides: TGTGCCAGCAGCTTGGCAGGGGCCGATGAGCAGCTCTTC. Translated, it gives CASSLAGADEQLF.

The chain employs TRBV4-2 and TRBJ2-2; D might be TRBD1 (6 bases). There are 16 residues in the CDR3. V was shortened by 6 bases and J by 2 bases, with 16 bases between the two germline ends. Germline V gene lookup returns CDR1 LGHNA and CDR2 YNFKEQ. Here the CDR3 DNA reads TGTGCCAGCAGACGACACTCAGGGGATAACACCGGGGAGCTGTTTTTT. As protein: CASRRHSGDNTGELFF.

In its sample, this clone was seen many times. The sample carries other DNA sequences with the same CDR3. This chain joins TRBV29-1 and TRBJ2-5; TRBD2 is a possible D gene (5 bases). Germline V gene lookup returns CDR1 SQVTM and CDR2 ANQGSEA. V was shortened by 0 bases and J by 1 base, with 18 bases between the two germline ends. The CDR3 contains 17 residues. The CDR3 here is CSVEDRSRVNFQETQYF. CDR3 DNA: TGCAGCGTTGAAGATCGCTCGCGGGTGAATTTCCAAGAGACCCAGTACTTC.

The chain combines TRBV29-1 with TRBJ2-1; D is unresolved. The V end was cut by 8 bases, the J end by 6 bases, with 11 bases between. This CDR3 spans 11 amino acids. CDR1 and CDR2 from the germline V gene are SQVTM and ANQGSEA. The CDR3 coding sequence is TGCAGCTACCTGTTGGCCAATGAGCAGTTCTTC. This encodes CSYLLANEQFF.

This clone occurred once. The V and J genes are TRBV7-3 and TRBJ2-2, with D possibly matching TRBD2 (5 bases). V was shortened by 4 bases and J by 2 bases, with 11 bases between the two germline ends. The CDR3 has 15 residues. Germline values: CDR1 SGHTA, CDR2 FQGTGA. The CDR3 bases are TGTGCCAGCAGCTCCAGCGGAAGCAACACCGGGGAGCTGTTTTTT. It specifies CASSSSGSNTGELFF.

This chain uses TRBV11-2 with TRBJ2-1; D is possibly TRBD1 or TRBD2 (5 bases each). Germline V gene sequence: CDR1 SGHAT, CDR2 FQNNGV. The CDR3 has 17 amino acids. Trimming stripped 2 bases from V and 8 bases from J, with 22 bases between. The CDR3 coding sequence is TGTGCCAGCAGCTTATATGGGGGAGAATCTAGTGGGGATGAGCAGTTCTTC. Translation gives CASSLYGGESSGDEQFF. The whole variable domain, filled in from reference TRBV11-2 and TRBJ2-1, reads EAGVAQSPRYKIIEKRQSVAFWCNPISGHATLYWYQQILGQGPKLLIQFQNNGVVDDSQLPKDRFSAERLKGVDSTLKIQPAKLEDSAVYLCASSLYGGESSGDEQFFGPGTRLTVL.

The V gene is TRBV29-1, the J gene TRBJ2-7, with 10 bases aligning to TRBD1. This CDR3 is built from 13 residues. CDR1 is SQVTM and CDR2 is ANQGSEA in the germline V gene. V was pared by 7 bases and J by 3 bases, with 6 bases of the junction left unmatched. CDR3 bases: TGCAGCGCTTCGACAGGGGGCAACTACGAGCAGTACTTC. Translation gives CSASTGGNYEQYF.

The CDR3 sequence is CASSFGGLSQPQHF. In DNA form, the CDR3 reads TGTGCCAGCAGCTTTGGGGGGCTTAGCCAGCCCCAGCATTTT. The chain combines TRBV7-9 with TRBJ1-5; perhaps TRBD1 as D (6 bases). Germline V gene data show CDR1 as SEHNR and CDR2 as FQNEAQ (reference sequence). Trimming pared 3 bases from V and 7 bases from J, leaving 13 bases between. This CDR3 comprises 14 residues.

The genes are TRBV25-1 and TRBJ2-2; D may be TRBD2 (6 bases). Germline V gives CDR1 MGHDK, CDR2 SYGVNS. The CDR3 totals 14 residues. Trimming left V 6 bases short and J 1 base short, with 9 bases between. The CDR3 nucleotides read TGTGCCAGCAGAATTAGCGGGAACACCGGGGAGCTGTTTTTT. This sequence encodes CASRISGNTGELFF.

The chain uses TRBV30 and TRBJ2-7; the match to TRBD1 covers 7 bases. Per the germline V gene, CDR1 is GTSNPN and CDR2 is SVGIG (reference sequence). V trimming: 4 bases; J trimming: 2 bases; junction bases outside the gene matches: 2. This CDR3 is built from 12 residues. Written as DNA, the CDR3 is TGTGCCTGGAACAGGGGAACCTACGAGCAGTACTTC. Translating gives CAWNRGTYEQYF.

The V call is TRBV9, the J call TRBJ2-5; weak D call: TRBD2 (5 bases). Germline CDR1 reads SGDLS; CDR2 reads YYNGEE. Trimming left V 0 bases short and J 4 bases short, with 13 bases between. The CDR3 is 15 amino acids. CDR3 in DNA: TGTGCCAGCAGCGTAGGGGCACTCCGGGGAGAGACCCAGTACTTC. Protein product: CASSVGALRGETQYF. The full variable domain, rest sourced from reference TRBV9 and TRBJ2-5, is DSGVTQTPKHLITATGQRVTLRCSPRSGDLSVYWYQQSLDQGLQFLIQYYNGEERAKGNILERFSAQQFPDLHSELNLSSLELGDSALYFCASSVGALRGETQYFGPGTRLLVL.

The chain is built from TRBV2 and TRBJ1-2; TRBD1 is a possible D gene (6 bases). Looked up from germline, CDR1 is SNHLY and CDR2 is FYNNEI. CDR3 length: 14 amino acids. Deletions cut 6 bases from V and 4 bases from J, with 15 bases between. The CDR3 DNA sequence: TGTGCCAGCAGCGAGACAGGCCAGGGCTATGGCTACACCTTC. Amino acid sequence: CASSETGQGYGYTF. Full variable domain (outside the CDR3, taken from reference TRBV2 and TRBJ1-2): EPEVTQTPSHQVTQMGQEVILRCVPISNHLYFYWYRQILGQKVEFLVSFYNNEISEKSEIFDDQFSVERPDGSNFTLKIRSTKLEDSAMYFCASSETGQGYGYTFGSGTRLTVV.

This clone was seen a single time. The chain couples TRBV11-1 to TRBJ2-1; D uncertain. Germline V lookup: CDR1 SGHAT, CDR2 FQDESV (reference sequence). This CDR3 is 15 amino acids long. The V and J ends lost 2 bases and 0 bases respectively, with 8 bases between them. The CDR3 loop reads CASSLLVSSYNEQFF. DNA of the CDR3: TGTGCCAGCAGCTTACTCGTCAGCTCCTACAATGAGCAGTTCTTC.

This chain joins TRBV2 and TRBJ1-4; D is possibly TRBD1 (5 bases). Between the trimmed V and J ends, which lost 4 bases and 14 bases, there was a span of 11 bases. Germline V lookup: CDR1 SNHLY, CDR2 FYNNEI. The CDR3 covers 11 residues. CDR3 DNA sequence: TGTGCCAGCAGTGTAAGGGGAAAGCTGTTTTTT. It is translated as CASSVRGKLFF.

The chain combines TRBV18 with TRBJ2-4; no reliable D call. From germline, CDR1 is KGHSH and CDR2 LQKENI. The CDR3 runs to 13 residues. Trimming stripped 6 bases from V and 0 bases from J, with 6 bases between. The CDR3 nucleotides are TGTGCCAGCTCTTCTCTAGCCAAAAACATTCAGTACTTC. Encoded protein: CASSSLAKNIQYF.

CDR3: CASSSRTGVAFF. The CDR3 bases are TGTGCCAGCAGTTCACGGACAGGGGTGGCTTTCTTT. The chain combines TRBV27 with TRBJ1-1; 9 bases are shared with TRBD1. Per the germline V gene, CDR1 is MNHEY and CDR2 is SMNVEV (reference sequence). The V and J ends lost 4 bases and 11 bases, in that order; junction bases with no gene match: 5. The CDR3 contains 12 residues.

The chain has TRBV11-3 and TRBJ2-1, with TRBD2 matching 11 bases. This CDR3 spans 17 amino acids. V was pared by 3 bases and J by 7 bases, with 11 bases of the junction left unmatched. Looked up from germline, CDR1 is SGHNT and CDR2 is YENEEA. The CDR3 spells CASSFGSGRGIVNEQFF. CDR3 coding DNA: TGTGCCAGCAGCTTCGGTAGCGGGAGGGGGATTGTAAATGAGCAGTTCTTC.

The V call is TRBV11-1, the J call TRBJ2-1; D is ambiguous. The CDR3 consists of 13 residues. With 1 base removed from V and 0 bases from J, the gap between germline ends came to 1 base. Germline values: CDR1 SGHAT, CDR2 FQDESV (reference sequence). For the CDR3, the DNA is TGTGCCAGCAGCTTAGTCTCCTACAATGAGCAGTTCTTC. Amino acids: CASSLVSYNEQFF.